One and the same sample provided the 14 T cell receptor beta chains below, sequenced in a study of technical replicates of blood from a handful of donors. Method: immunoSEQ multiplex PCR; TCRdb's copy keeps in-frame clones and lacks some. The sample holds about 88,000 clones, about nine tenths seen once. The sample was T cells isolated from PBMCs. These receptors originate from a human donor in good health.

This chain links TRBV6-1 with TRBJ2-7; D not certain. The V gene lost 6 bases and the J gene lost 3 bases, with 9 bases spanning the gap. Germline V gene lookup returns CDR1 MNHNS and CDR2 SASEGT. CDR3 length equals 12 residues. CDR3 DNA sequence: TGTGCCAGCAGGGAAAATTACTACGAGCAGTACTTC. Its protein product is CASRENYYEQYF.

The chain links TRBV18 to TRBJ2-4; 7 nucleotides align to TRBD2. With V trimmed by 8 bases and J by 0 bases, 4 bases remained unmatched. Germline V CDR1 and CDR2: KGHSH, LQKENI. The CDR3 contains 14 residues. The CDR3 DNA follows: TGTGCCAGCCGGGAGGCTGTAGCCAAAAACATTCAGTACTTC. It codes for CASREAVAKNIQYF.

This rearrangement joins TRBV7-8 to TRBJ1-1, with D possibly matching TRBD1 (5 bases). This CDR3 is built from 14 residues. Germline lookup yields CDR1 SGHVS and CDR2 FQNEAQ. Trimming took 6 bases from V and 1 from J, leaving 12 bases between them. The CDR3 DNA sequence: TGTGCCAGCAGGGGAGGGGAGAGGAACACTGAAGCTTTCTTT. This codes for CASRGGERNTEAFF.

Note on this clone: A junction end diverges from the germline sequence, so it may reflect a read error. The chain is built from TRBV19 and TRBJ1-1; the D is unclear. The length of the CDR3 is 12 residues. Germline V lookup: CDR1 LNHDA, CDR2 SQIVND (reference sequence). CDR3 sequence: CASTSGIVEAFF. For the CDR3, the DNA is TGTGCTAGTACGTCCGGGATAGTTGAAGCTTTCTTT.

V and J are TRBV5-4 and TRBJ2-7; 10 bases are shared with TRBD2. Germline CDR1 is SGHNT and CDR2 is YYREEE (reference sequence). With V trimmed by 4 bases and J by 1 base, 5 bases remained unmatched. There are 15 residues in the CDR3. This CDR3 reads CASSDPTSGSYEQYF. For the CDR3, the DNA is TGTGCCAGCAGCGATCCGACTAGCGGGTCCTACGAGCAGTACTTC.

This clone was counted once. The genes are TRBV25-1 and TRBJ1-4; maybe TRBD1 (5 bases). V was clipped by 3 bases and J by 12 bases, with 17 bases between them. Germline V gene sequence: CDR1 MGHDK, CDR2 SYGVNS. The CDR3 is made up of 14 amino acids. The CDR3 sequence: CASSDRGGEKELFF. The DNA for the CDR3 is TGTGCCAGCAGTGATCGGGGGGGGGAGAAGGAACTGTTTTTT.

The chain carries TRBV5-1 and TRBJ2-1, with 11 nucleotides matching TRBD1. Trimming took 4 bases from V and 4 from J; bases not matched to a gene: 7. The CDR3 has 16 amino acids. Germline V gene data show CDR1 as SGHRS and CDR2 as YFSETQ. The CDR3 protein is CASSAWTGGAYNEQFF. For the CDR3, the DNA is TGCGCCAGCAGCGCTTGGACAGGGGGCGCTTACAATGAGCAGTTCTTC.

This chain uses TRBV15 with TRBJ2-1; D possibly corresponds to TRBD2 (6 bases). V was shortened by 2 bases and J by 7 bases, with 18 bases between the two germline ends. The CDR3 consists of 16 residues. Germline CDR1 and CDR2: LNHNV and YYDKDF (reference sequence). The CDR3 bases are TGTGCCACCAGCAGATCGGGACTCGGACCGGGAAATGAGCAGTTCTTC. It encodes CATSRSGLGPGNEQFF.

The V and J genes are TRBV28 and TRBJ1-1, with 7 bases that match TRBD1. V shed 10 bases and J 9 bases; nucleotides not matched to a gene: 8. This CDR3 has 11 amino acids. The V gene's germline CDR1 is MDHEN and CDR2 SYDVKM. The CDR3 DNA reads as TGTGCCATCCTACAGGGGCGTAAAGCTTTCTTT. It encodes CAILQGRKAFF.

The rearrangement joins TRBV11-2 to TRBJ2-1; no firm D call. The CDR3 contains 17 residues. Germline V CDR1 and CDR2: SGHAT, FQNNGV. V was shortened by 0 bases and J by 11 bases, with 23 bases between the two germline ends. CDR3 coding DNA: TGTGCCAGCAGCTTAGATCTGACTCTCTCTCTCTCTGCTAAGCAGTTCTTC. Translation: CASSLDLTLSLSAKQFF.

Only one count was recorded for this clone. This chain uses TRBV5-4 with TRBJ2-3, with 12 bases fitting TRBD1. V trimming: 1 base; J trimming: 6 bases; junction bases outside the gene matches: 12. The CDR3 has 18 residues. CDR1 and CDR2 (germline): SGHNT, YYREEE (reference sequence). The CDR3 here is CASSLLILGTGGLDTQYF. DNA for the CDR3: TGTGCCAGCAGCTTGTTAATCCTCGGGACAGGGGGCCTGGATACGCAGTATTTT.

The chain combines TRBV6-1 with TRBJ2-4, with 7 bases fitting TRBD1. Germline V CDR1 and CDR2: MNHNS, SASEGT. The CDR3 is 14 residues long. The V and J ends lost 4 bases and 2 bases, in that order; junction bases with no gene match: 2. CDR3 residues: CASSGDSTKNIQYF. The CDR3 DNA sequence: TGTGCCAGCAGTGGGGACAGCACCAAAAACATTCAGTACTTC.

The rearrangement joins TRBV10-1 to TRBJ1-3; 8 nucleotides align to TRBD1. CDR3 length equals 13 residues. V trimming: 10 bases; J trimming: 2 bases; junction bases outside the gene matches: 4. Germline V gene sequence: CDR1 WNHNN, CDR2 SYGVQD (reference sequence). This CDR3 reads CATEDRAGNTIYF. CDR3 sequence (DNA): TGCGCCACCGAGGACAGGGCTGGAAACACCATATATTTT.

The chain links TRBV6-5 to TRBJ2-1; 7 positions match TRBD1. The V segment lost 1 base and the J segment 8 bases; nucleotides outside the gene matches: 2. CDR1 and CDR2 from the germline V gene are MNHEY and SVGAGI. This CDR3 spans 13 amino acids. Here the CDR3 reads CASSYYRGDEQFF. The CDR3 region has the DNA TGTGCCAGCAGTTACTACAGGGGCGATGAGCAGTTCTTC.